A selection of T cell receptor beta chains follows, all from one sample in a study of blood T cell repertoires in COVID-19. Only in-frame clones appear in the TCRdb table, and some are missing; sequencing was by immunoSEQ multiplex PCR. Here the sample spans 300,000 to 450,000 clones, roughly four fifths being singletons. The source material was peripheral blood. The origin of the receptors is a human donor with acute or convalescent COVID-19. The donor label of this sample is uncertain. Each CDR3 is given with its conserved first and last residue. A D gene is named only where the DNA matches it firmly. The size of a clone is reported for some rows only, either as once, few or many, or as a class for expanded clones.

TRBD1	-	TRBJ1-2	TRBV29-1	TGCAGCGCTAACCTCGGACAGGGGGCAGGGTATGGCTACACCTTC	CSANLGQGAGYGYTF
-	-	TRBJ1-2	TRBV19	TGTGCCAGTAGTAGTACGGTTCTTAACTATGGCTACACCTTC	CASSSTVLNYGYTF
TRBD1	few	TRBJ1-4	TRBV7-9	TGTGCCAGCAGCTTTAGGGGACAGGGAGAGGAAAAACTGTTTTTT	CASSFRGQGEEKLFF
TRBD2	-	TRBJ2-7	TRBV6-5	TGTGCCAGCAGTTACACCCGTGGGGGGGTGTACGAGCAGTACTTC	CASSYTRGGVYEQYF
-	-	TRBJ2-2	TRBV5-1	TGCGCCAGCAGCTTGGGTTGGACAATGCTGAACACCGGGGAGCTGTTTTTT	CASSLGWTMLNTGELFF
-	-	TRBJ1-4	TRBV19	TGTGCCAGTAGTATACAGAGGGCTGAAAAACTGTTTTTT	CASSIQRAEKLFF
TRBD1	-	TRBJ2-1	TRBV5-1	TGCGCCAGCAGCGCCGGGACAGGGACGATCGATGAGCAGTTCTTC	CASSAGTGTIDEQFF
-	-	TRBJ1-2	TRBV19	TGTGCCAGTAGTGAGCAAGGTTACGGGGAATACTATGGCTACACCTTC	CASSEQGYGEYYGYTF
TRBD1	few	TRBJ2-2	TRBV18	TGTGCCAGCTCACCACTCGGACAGGCGGACACCGGGGAGCTGTTTTTT	CASSPLGQADTGELFF
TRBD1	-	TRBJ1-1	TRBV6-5	TGTGCCAGCAGACCCAGACAGGGAAACACTGAAGCTTTCTTT	CASRPRQGNTEAFF
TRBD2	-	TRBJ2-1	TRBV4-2	TGTGCCAGCAGCCGCCTAGCGGGAATAAACAATGAGCAGTTCTTC	CASSRLAGINNEQFF
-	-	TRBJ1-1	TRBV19	TGTGCCAGTAAGGTTTCAGGGGCTTTCACTGAAGCTTTCTTT	CASKVSGAFTEAFF
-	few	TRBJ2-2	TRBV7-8	TGTGCCAGCAGCTTAAATCAAAACAGGAACACCGGGGAGCTGTTTTTT	CASSLNQNRNTGELFF
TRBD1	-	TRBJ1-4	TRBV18	TGTGCCAGCTCATCGAGACAGGGGGATAATGAAAAACTGTTTTTT	CASSSRQGDNEKLFF
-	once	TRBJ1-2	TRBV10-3	TGTGCCATCAGCCCGGGAAACAGGGTTGTGGGCGATGGCTACACCTTC	CAISPGNRVVGDGYTF
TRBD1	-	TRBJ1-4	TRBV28	TGTGCCAGCAGGGAAAACAGGGGGCGTGCTGAAAAACTGTTTTTT	CASRENRGRAEKLFF
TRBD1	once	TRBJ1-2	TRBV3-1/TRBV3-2	TGTGCCAGCAGCCCTACAGGGGTCAAGTACTATGGCTACACCTTC	CASSPTGVKYYGYTF
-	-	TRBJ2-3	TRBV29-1	TGCAGCGTTGAGGATCGCGGGGGCCGGTTGGATACGCAGTATTTT	CSVEDRGGRLDTQYF
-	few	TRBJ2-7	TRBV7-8	TGTGCCAGCAGCTTAAGCTCTAGCACCCACGAGCAGTACTTC	CASSLSSSTHEQYF
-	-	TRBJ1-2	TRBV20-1	TGCAGTGCTAGTGCAGGGGTGTATGGCTACACCTTC	CSASAGVYGYTF
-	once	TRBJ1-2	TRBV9	TGTGCCAGCAGCGTAGTGGGCGACTATGGCTACACCTTC	CASSVVGDYGYTF
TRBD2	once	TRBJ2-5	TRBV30	TGTGCCTGGAGCACGACCCGACTAGCGGGAGAGACCCAGTACTTC	CAWSTTRLAGETQYF
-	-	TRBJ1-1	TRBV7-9	TGTGCCAGCAGCTTAGGACAGCCCCTGAACACTGAAGCTTTCTTT	CASSLGQPLNTEAFF
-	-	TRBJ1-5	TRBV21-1	TGTGCCAGCAGCTCTCTGGGGGGAAGGGGCAATCAGCCCCAGCATTTT	CASSSLGGRGNQPQHF
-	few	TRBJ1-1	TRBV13	TGTGCCAGCAGCTCAGGCCAGAACACTGAAGCTTTCTTT	CASSSGQNTEAFF
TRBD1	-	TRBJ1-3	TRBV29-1	TGCAGCGTTGTAGGGGGCCCCTCTGGAAACACCATATATTTT	CSVVGGPSGNTIYF
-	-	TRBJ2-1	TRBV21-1	TGTGCCAGCAGCAAAGGGACGGGAAATGAGCAGTTCTTC	CASSKGTGNEQFF
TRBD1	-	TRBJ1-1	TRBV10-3	TGTGCCATCAGTGAGACACAGGGGGACACTGAAGCTTTCTTT	CAISETQGDTEAFF
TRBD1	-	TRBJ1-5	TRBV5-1	TGCGCCAGCCGCCGTGGACAGGGTAGCAATCAGCCCCAGCATTTT	CASRRGQGSNQPQHF
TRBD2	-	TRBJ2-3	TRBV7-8	TGTGCCAGCAGCGCAATGGGGCTAGCGGGAGCGGATACGCAGTATTTT	CASSAMGLAGADTQYF
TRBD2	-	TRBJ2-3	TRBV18	TGTGCCAGCGCGACTAGCGGGGGGACCAATACGCAGTATTTT	CASATSGGTNTQYF
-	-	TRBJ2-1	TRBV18	TGTGCCAGCTCACCAGGGAGGAGCTCCTACAATGAGCAGTTCTTC	CASSPGRSSYNEQFF
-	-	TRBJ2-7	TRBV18	TGTGCCAGCTCACTACAACCCACCTACGAGCAGTACTTC	CASSLQPTYEQYF
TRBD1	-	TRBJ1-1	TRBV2	TGTGCCAGCCGGGGACAGCAGATCACTGAAGCTTTCTTT	CASRGQQITEAFF
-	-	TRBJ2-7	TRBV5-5	TGTGCCAGCAGCTTCAGGGCACCCTACGAGCAGTACTTC	CASSFRAPYEQYF
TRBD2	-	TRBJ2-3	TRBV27	TGTGCCAGCAGTTTGGCGGGTTTAGCGGGGGAGAGCACAGATACGCAGTATTTT	CASSLAGLAGESTDTQYF
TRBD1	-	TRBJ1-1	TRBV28	TGTGCCAGCAGCACGGACAGGGAGAAGACTGAAGCTTTCTTT	CASSTDREKTEAFF